Each of the 25 T cell receptor beta chains below was sequenced from the same sample in a study of T cells in Graves' hyperthyroidism and ophthalmopathy. Using RNA transcripts as the source, TCR beta CDR3 regions were amplified. When the TCR CDR3 underwent first-round RT-PCR, the HTBI primer set was used. One entry per CDR3 protein results from TCRdb running MiXCR on the multiplex PCR reads. The sample consists of about 500,000 distinct CDR3 sequences, about 15% of them appearing once. Sequences were obtained from blood. The receptors stem from a woman aged 25 to 39 with Graves' ophthalmopathy.

This clonotype was seen many times. The chain links TRBV4-3 to TRBJ1-4; 7 bases agree with TRBD1. Germline CDR1 reads LGHNA; CDR2 reads YSLEER. The V gene end was trimmed by 0 bases and the J gene end by 4 bases; junction bases not matched to a gene: 2. The CDR3 totals 15 residues. The CDR3, as DNA: TGCGCCAGCAGCCAAGAGGGACAGTTTAATGAAAAACTGTTTTTT. It codes for CASSQEGQFNEKLFF.

This clonotype was observed a handful of times. The chain is built from TRBV12-5 and TRBJ2-5, with D tentatively TRBD2 (6 bases). V lost 7 bases and J lost 14, with 32 bases in between. The CDR3 consists of 16 residues. Germline V CDR1 and CDR2: LGHNT, FRNRAP. CDR3 in DNA: TGTGCTAGTGCCCAGGCGGACTACGGAATTTCTTCTTGGCTATACTTC. Translation gives CASAQADYGISSWLYF. The full variable domain, in which reference TRBV12-5 and TRBJ2-5 provide the parts outside the CDR3, is DARVTQTPRHKVTEMGQEVTMRCQPILGHNTVFWYRQTMMQGLELLAYFRNRAPLDDSGMPKDRFSAEMPDATLATLKIQPSEPRDSAVYFCASAQADYGISSWLYFGPGTRLLVL.

This clonotype was detected ten times or more. The chain is built from TRBV7-8 and TRBJ2-6; D perhaps matches TRBD1 (5 bases). Trimming took 8 bases from V and 1 from J, leaving 12 bases between them. The CDR3 totals 15 residues. Per the germline V gene, CDR1 is SGHVS and CDR2 is FQNEAQ. The CDR3 sequence is CASSHGASGANVLTF. The CDR3, as DNA: TGTGCCAGCTCTCATGGGGCTTCTGGGGCCAACGTCCTGACTTTC.

This chain joins TRBV28 and TRBJ2-7; 12 nucleotides agree with TRBD2. The CDR3 spans 21 residues. Looked up from germline, CDR1 is MDHEN and CDR2 is SYDVKM. V shed 4 bases, J shed 6 bases, and the junction held 25 bases outside the gene matches. CDR3 region: CASSSPLGLRGASGRAGEQYF. The CDR3 nucleotides read TGTGCCAGCAGTTCCCCACTAGGACTACGGGGGGCTAGCGGGAGGGCCGGCGAGCAGTACTTC.

This clonotype was recorded at least ten times. The chain links TRBV6-2 or TRBV6-3 to TRBJ2-3, with D unresolved. The CDR3 is made up of 13 amino acids. The germline V gene has CDR1 MNHEY and CDR2 SVGEGT. V was trimmed by 6 bases and J by 3 bases, leaving 10 bases between them. CDR3 sequence reads: CASSLRETDTQYF. The CDR3 coding sequence is TGTGCCAGCAGCCTCAGAGAGACAGATACGCAGTATTTT.

This clonotype was counted at least ten times. The rearrangement links TRBV30 to TRBJ2-1; tentatively, D is TRBD2 (6 bases). The germline V and J ends were trimmed by 0 bases and 9 bases, with 15 bases remaining between them. The CDR3 is made up of 14 amino acids. Germline V CDR1 and CDR2: GTSNPN, SVGIG (reference sequence). The CDR3 region has the DNA TGTGCCTGGAGTGTATGGGTAGCGCGGGGTGAGCAGTTCTTC. Its protein product is CAWSVWVARGEQFF.

Regarding this clonotype: A much larger clone differs from this one at a single base, so this may be a read error. This rearrangement joins TRBV7-3 to TRBJ2-5; D is tentatively TRBD1 or TRBD2 (6 bases each). The length of the CDR3 is 14 residues. The germline CDR1 and CDR2 sequences are SGHTA and FQGTGA. In nucleotides, the CDR3 is TGTGTCAGCAGTAACGGGGGCGGGACGGAGACCCAGTACTTC. This codes for CVSSNGGGTETQYF.

This clonotype came up many times. V usage is TRBV20-1 and J usage is TRBJ2-7, with D unclear. Per the germline V gene, CDR1 is DFQATT and CDR2 is SNEGSKA (reference sequence). V lost 7 bases to trimming and J lost 0 bases, with 13 bases between them. The CDR3 is 13 residues long. Here the CDR3 reads CSVSTDSSYEQYF. CDR3 nucleotide sequence: TGCAGTGTATCAACTGATAGCTCCTACGAGCAGTACTTC.

This clonotype has just a few counts. A much more abundant neighbour one base away suggests this may be a read error. The chain uses TRBV28 and TRBJ2-2; TRBD1 matches 7 bases. CDR1 is MDHEN and CDR2 is SYDVKM in the germline V gene. CDR3 length: 16 amino acids. The CDR3 DNA reads TGTGCCAGCAGTTTATCGGACAGGTTGAACACCGGGAAGCTGTTTTTT. This sequence encodes CASSLSDRLNTGKLFF.

The sample holds a few counts of this clonotype. The chain combines TRBV9 with TRBJ2-7; either TRBD1 or TRBD2 may supply D (5 bases each). The germline V gene encodes CDR1 SGDLS and CDR2 YYNGEE. V shed 4 bases and J shed 6 bases, with 14 bases lying between them. The length of the CDR3 is 13 residues. The CDR3 DNA is TGTGCCAGCAGCCCCGGGGACGAGGCCGAGCAGTACTTC. It yields the protein CASSPGDEAEQYF.

This clonotype showed up many times. V and J are TRBV18 and TRBJ2-1, with no clear D. The CDR3 spans 11 residues. Trimming removed 3 bases from V and 6 bases from J, with 3 bases in between. Germline-derived CDR1 and CDR2 are KGHSH and LQKENI. Written as DNA, the CDR3 is TGTGCCAGCTCACCTAGCAATGAGCAGTTCTTC. Translated: CASSPSNEQFF.

This chain uses TRBV20-1 with TRBJ2-7; D gene unclear. The CDR3 is 12 amino acids. Germline V lookup: CDR1 DFQATT, CDR2 SNEGSKA (reference sequence). V was trimmed by 3 bases and J by 2 bases, leaving 8 bases between them. The CDR3 sequence is CSARFNPYEQYF. CDR3 bases: TGCAGTGCTAGGTTCAATCCCTACGAGCAGTACTTC.

This clonotype was counted ten times or more. The chain combines TRBV19 with TRBJ2-1, with D hard to call. V was shortened by 7 bases and J by 0 bases, with 10 bases between the two germline ends. This CDR3 contains 14 residues. Germline assignment: CDR1 LNHDA and CDR2 SQIVND (reference sequence). In DNA, the CDR3 is TGTGCCAGTAACGGCTACGGCTCCTACAATGAGCAGTTCTTC. It yields the protein CASNGYGSYNEQFF.

This clonotype was seen many times. J is TRBJ2-1 and V is TRBV12-3 or TRBV12-4, with D perhaps TRBD2 (6 bases). The CDR3 is 15 amino acids. Trimming cost V 7 bases and J 8 bases, with 21 bases left between them. CDR3 sequence (DNA): TGTGCCAGCACTCTGGGGGGTCAGGGTTATGATGAGCAGTTCTTC. The encoded protein is CASTLGGQGYDEQFF.

The table lists this clonotype with a few counts. The chain combines TRBV7-9 with TRBJ2-7, with 10 positions matching TRBD1. Trimming at V came to 5 bases and at J to 6 bases, leaving 10 bases not matched to a gene. The CDR3 has 15 amino acids. From germline, CDR1 is SEHNR and CDR2 FQNEAQ (reference sequence). The CDR3 loop reads CASSNDRGQNREQYF. The CDR3 DNA reads as TGTGCCAGCAGCAATGACAGGGGGCAAAATCGCGAGCAGTACTTC.

This clonotype was recorded a few times. This sequence joins TRBV27 and TRBJ2-2, with D perhaps matching TRBD2 (6 bases). This CDR3 region has 18 residues. Trimming cost V 2 bases and J 0 bases, with 16 bases left between them. CDR1 is MNHEY and CDR2 is SMNVEV in the germline V gene (reference sequence). This chain's CDR3 is CASSLGAGLVTNTGELFF. CDR3 bases: TGTGCCAGCAGTTTAGGTGCGGGACTTGTAACGAACACCGGGGAGCTGTTTTTT.

This clonotype has a handful of counts. V gene TRBV6-2 or TRBV6-3 combines with J gene TRBJ1-1, with TRBD1 matching 9 bases. The trim removed 6 bases at V and 3 bases at J, leaving 11 bases unmatched. CDR1 MNHEY and CDR2 SVGEGT come from the germline V gene. This CDR3 spans 16 amino acids. CDR3 sequence: CASRPYPGQGDTEAFF. Written as DNA, the CDR3 is TGTGCCAGCAGACCATATCCGGGACAGGGAGACACTGAAGCTTTCTTT.

This clonotype was detected ten times or more. The chain joins TRBV7-2 to TRBJ1-1; 9 nucleotides match TRBD1. Trimming cost V 3 bases and J 4 bases; bases outside gene matches: 9. Germline CDR1 and CDR2: SGHTA and FQGNSA. The CDR3 runs 16 residues. In DNA form, the CDR3 reads TGTGCCAGCAGCTTCCCCGCGTTGACAGGGGGCACTGAAGCTTTCTTT. As protein: CASSFPALTGGTEAFF.

The chain has TRBV6-5 and TRBJ1-5, with D possibly TRBD1 on 5 matching bases. There are 15 residues in the CDR3. V gave up 0 bases and J gave up 6 bases, with 12 bases separating them. Per germline, CDR1 MNHEY and CDR2 SVGAGI. The CDR3 loop reads CASSYSTDRGQPQHF. CDR3 nucleotides: TGTGCCAGCAGTTACTCGACAGACAGAGGTCAGCCCCAGCATTTT.

This clonotype was seen at least ten times. The rearrangement uses TRBV7-2 and TRBJ2-5; 8 bases line up with TRBD2. Trimming cost V 4 bases and J 0 bases; bases outside gene matches: 10. Germline CDR1 is SGHTA and CDR2 is FQGNSA. The CDR3 loop spans 17 amino acids. The chain's CDR3 is CASSYRQTSEYQETQYF. CDR3 nucleotides: TGTGCCAGCAGCTACCGCCAGACTAGCGAGTACCAAGAGACCCAGTACTTC.

This chain uses TRBV19 with TRBJ2-7; D perhaps matches TRBD1 (5 bases). The V end was cut by 9 bases, the J end by 7 bases, with 16 bases between. Germline lookup yields CDR1 LNHDA and CDR2 SQIVND (reference sequence). This CDR3 comprises 12 residues. For the CDR3, the DNA is TGTGCCAGACATACAGGTTCCGGGGAGCAGTACTTC. This encodes CARHTGSGEQYF. The full variable domain, completed using reference TRBV19 and TRBJ2-7, is DGGITQSPKYLFRKEGQNVTLSCEQNLNHDAMYWYRQDPGQGLRLIYYSQIVNDFQKGDIAEGYSVSREKKESFPLTVTSAQKNPTAFYLCARHTGSGEQYFGPGTRLTVT.

The J gene is TRBJ2-7, the V gene TRBV29-1, with D possibly matching TRBD1 (5 bases). Germline V CDR1 and CDR2: SQVTM, ANQGSEA. V was trimmed by 8 bases and J by 3 bases, leaving 14 bases between them. This CDR3 contains 12 residues. The CDR3 DNA is TGCAGCATTAGGACACCGGGCTACGAGCAGTACTTC. It encodes CSIRTPGYEQYF.

Ten or more counts support this clonotype. The chain joins TRBV20-1 to TRBJ2-4; D is uncertain. Between the trimmed V and J ends, which lost 6 bases and 0 bases, there was a span of 12 bases. The CDR3 is 14 residues long. From germline, CDR1 is DFQATT and CDR2 SNEGSKA (reference sequence). This chain's CDR3 is CSAAPLIAKNIQYF. CDR3 nucleotides: TGCAGTGCGGCTCCTTTAATAGCCAAAAACATTCAGTACTTC.

The chain's CDR3 is CANSPPRRVGPSNTEAFF. The DNA of the CDR3 is TGTGCCAACAGCCCCCCGCGGAGGGTTGGGCCCTCGAACACTGAAGCTTTCTTT. J is TRBJ1-1 and V is TRBV6-1; unclear D gene. Germline CDR1 and CDR2: MNHNS and SASEGT. Between the trimmed V and J ends, which lost 10 bases and 1 base, there was a span of 28 bases. The CDR3 contains 18 residues.

This chain links TRBV20-1 with TRBJ2-7; D may be TRBD2 (6 bases). Trimming stripped 2 bases from V and 3 bases from J, with 17 bases between. CDR1 and CDR2 (germline): DFQATT, SNEGSKA (reference sequence). The CDR3 contains 15 residues. For the CDR3, the DNA is TGCAGTGCTAGACCCGGTTTAGCGGATAGCTACGAGCAGTACTTC. This gives the protein CSARPGLADSYEQYF.